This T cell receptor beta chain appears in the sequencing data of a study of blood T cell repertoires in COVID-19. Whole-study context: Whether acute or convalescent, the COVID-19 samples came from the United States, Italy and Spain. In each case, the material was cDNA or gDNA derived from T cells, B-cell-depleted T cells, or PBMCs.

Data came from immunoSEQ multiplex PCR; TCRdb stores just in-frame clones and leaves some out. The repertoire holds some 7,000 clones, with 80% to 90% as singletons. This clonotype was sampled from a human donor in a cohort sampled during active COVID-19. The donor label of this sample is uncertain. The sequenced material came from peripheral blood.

The CDR3 nucleotides read TGCGCCAGCAGTGGCAGGGAAGAATCCGAGCAGTACTTC. Its translation: CASSGREESEQYF. The V gene is TRBV5-1, the J gene TRBJ2-7, with D perhaps matching TRBD1 (5 bases). CDR1 is SGHRS, CDR2 YFSETQ, per germline. The CDR3 spans 13 residues. With 5 bases removed from V and 6 bases from J, the gap between germline ends came to 15 bases.